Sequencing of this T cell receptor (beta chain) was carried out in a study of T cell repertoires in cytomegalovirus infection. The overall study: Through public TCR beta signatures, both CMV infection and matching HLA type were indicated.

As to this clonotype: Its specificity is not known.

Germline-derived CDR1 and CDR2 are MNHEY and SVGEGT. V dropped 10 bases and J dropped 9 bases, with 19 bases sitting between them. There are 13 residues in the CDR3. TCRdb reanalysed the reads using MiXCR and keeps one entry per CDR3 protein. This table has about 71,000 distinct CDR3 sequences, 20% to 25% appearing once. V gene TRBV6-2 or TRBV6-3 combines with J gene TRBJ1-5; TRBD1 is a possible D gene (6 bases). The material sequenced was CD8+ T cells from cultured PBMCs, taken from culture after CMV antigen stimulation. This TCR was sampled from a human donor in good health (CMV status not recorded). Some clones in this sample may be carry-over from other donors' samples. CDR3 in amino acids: CATVEDSLWPQHF. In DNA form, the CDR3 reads TGTGCCACCGTTGAGGACAGTTTGTGGCCCCAGCATTTT.